This TCR beta chain was sequenced in a study of cytomegalovirus exposure and HLA in healthy donors. Study results and caveats: The study flagged fewer than 200 TCR beta chains as cytomegalovirus-associated.

As concerns this clone: Its antigen is unidentified.

Sequencing was performed with immunoSEQ multiplex PCR; in TCRdb, only in-frame clones are kept and a portion is missing. The sample records hundreds of thousands of clones, approximately 88% being singletons. V was trimmed by 6 bases and J by 4 bases, leaving 11 bases between them. CDR1 is MNHEY, CDR2 SVGAGI, per germline. The CDR3 is 13 residues long. The genes are TRBV6-5 and TRBJ2-3, with D unclear. This receptor was identified in a woman younger than 45 in good health and CMV-seropositive. Material for sequencing was PBMCs. CDR3 nucleotide sequence: TGTGCCAGCAGACCACAAGGGTCAGATACGCAGTATTTT. Protein product: CASRPQGSDTQYF.